These T cell receptor beta chains were read from a single sample in a study of cytomegalovirus exposure and HLA in healthy donors. Libraries were prepared by immunoSEQ multiplex PCR; TCRdb keeps only in-frame clonotypes and omits some of them. The sample table includes 60,000 to 70,000 clones. Sequencing was performed on PBMCs. These receptor sequences come from a man in his thirties or forties in good health and CMV-seropositive. Both conserved end residues are part of each CDR3. D genes are given only for firm matches. The size entry is marked missing in some rows and otherwise reads once, few, many or a size class.

d_call	clone_size	v_call	j_call	cdr3_aa	cdr3_nt
-	-	TRBV5-6	TRBJ1-3	CASSRRGFSGNTIYF	TGTGCCAGCAGCCGAAGGGGGTTCTCTGGAAACACCATATATTTT
-	-	TRBV4-1	TRBJ1-5	CASSQNPGGPQHF	TGCGCCAGCAGCCAAAATCCCGGGGGGCCCCAGCATTTT
TRBD1	-	TRBV9	TRBJ2-3	CASSVRDRGVTDTQYF	TGTGCCAGCAGCGTCCGAGACAGGGGCGTAACAGATACGCAGTATTTT
TRBD1	-	TRBV30	TRBJ1-4	CAWNSGQGAEKLFF	TGTGCCTGGAATTCGGGACAGGGAGCAGAAAAACTGTTTTTT
TRBD2	-	TRBV9	TRBJ2-1	CASSPPRVAGGGEQFF	TGTGCCAGCAGCCCACCCCGTGTAGCGGGGGGGGGAGAGCAGTTCTTC
-	-	TRBV27	TRBJ2-7	CASSLKQVVAYEQYF	TGTGCCAGCAGTTTGAAGCAAGTCGTGGCCTACGAGCAGTACTTC
TRBD2	-	TRBV6-4	TRBJ2-1	CASSDSRTSGYNEQFF	TGTGCCAGCAGTGACTCCCGGACTAGCGGGTACAATGAGCAGTTCTTC
-	-	TRBV11-2	TRBJ1-3	CASRTGSPGNTIYF	TGTGCCAGCAGAACAGGGTCCCCTGGAAACACCATATATTTT
TRBD1	-	TRBV7-9	TRBJ2-7	CASSPPGQYAYEQYF	TGTGCCAGCAGCCCACCGGGACAGTACGCCTACGAGCAGTACTTC
-	-	TRBV6-1	TRBJ2-7	CASSEELSYEQYF	TGTGCCAGCAGTGAAGAACTCTCCTACGAGCAGTACTTC
-	-	TRBV4-2	TRBJ1-4	CASSQDFGTTTNEKLFF	TGTGCCAGCAGCCAAGATTTTGGGACAACAACTAATGAAAAACTGTTTTTT
TRBD1	-	TRBV9	TRBJ2-5	CASSVEGTEETQYF	TGTGCCAGCAGCGTAGAGGGGACAGAAGAGACCCAGTACTTC
-	-	TRBV29-1	TRBJ2-7	CSVAVRDSPYEQYF	TGCAGCGTTGCGGTCAGGGATTCCCCCTACGAGCAGTACTTC
-	-	TRBV4-2	TRBJ2-1	CASSQDRVGGYNEQFF	TGTGCCAGCAGCCAAGATCGGGTGGGGGGCTACAATGAGCAGTTCTTC
-	-	TRBV6-1	TRBJ1-5	CAGNTDYQPQHF	TGTGCCGGCAACACTGACTATCAGCCCCAGCATTTT
-	-	TRBV28	TRBJ2-3	CASRLTSTDTQYF	TGTGCCAGCAGGCTGACTAGCACAGATACGCAGTATTTT
TRBD1	-	TRBV5-1	TRBJ2-7	CASSLLGQGVGEQYF	TGCGCCAGCAGCTTATTAGGACAGGGGGTGGGAGAGCAGTACTTC
TRBD1	medium-sized	TRBV30	TRBJ1-2	CAWRGTGESSGYTF	TGTGCCTGGAGGGGGACAGGGGAAAGCTCTGGCTACACCTTC
-	-	TRBV11-3	TRBJ2-5	CASSLSQQETQYF	TGTGCCAGCAGCTTATCCCAGCAAGAGACCCAGTACTTC
TRBD2	-	TRBV5-6	TRBJ2-1	CASSLRSGLVIGSYNEQFF	TGTGCCAGCAGCTTGAGGTCAGGACTAGTAATCGGGTCCTACAATGAGCAGTTCTTC
TRBD1	-	TRBV5-1	TRBJ1-2	CASSRSTGQGNYGYTF	TGCGCCAGCAGCAGGTCAACGGGACAGGGGAACTATGGCTACACCTTC
TRBD1	-	TRBV4-1	TRBJ1-3	CASSQVATGSGNTIYF	TGCGCCAGCAGCCAAGTCGCGACAGGGTCGGGAAACACCATATATTTT
TRBD2	-	TRBV19	TRBJ2-7	CASRRGGGSYEQYF	TGTGCCAGTAGGCGCGGCGGGGGGAGCTACGAGCAGTACTTC
-	-	TRBV6-5	TRBJ1-5	CASSYWQGSREPQHF	TGTGCCAGCAGTTACTGGCAGGGGAGTAGGGAGCCCCAGCATTTT
TRBD2	-	TRBV7-6	TRBJ2-7	CASSLVDLAGYEQYF	TGTGCCAGCAGCTTAGTCGATTTAGCGGGGTACGAGCAGTACTTC
TRBD2	-	TRBV7-9	TRBJ2-5	CASSFREGPETQYF	TGTGCCAGCAGCTTTCGGGAGGGCCCAGAGACCCAGTACTTC
TRBD1	-	TRBV19	TRBJ2-3	CASSPQLDRVTDKQYF	TGTGCCAGTAGTCCCCAGTTGGACAGGGTCACAGATAAGCAGTATTTT
-	-	TRBV4-2	TRBJ2-3	CASSQDPQGTDTQYF	TGTGCCAGCAGCCAAGATCCCCAGGGAACAGATACGCAGTATTTT
TRBD1	-	TRBV7-9	TRBJ1-1	CASSRQGAEAFF	TGTGCCAGCAGCAGACAGGGAGCTGAAGCTTTCTTT
TRBD2	-	TRBV9	TRBJ2-3	CASSGTRSGTQYF	TGTGCCAGCAGCGGGACTAGATCGGGCACGCAGTATTTT
TRBD1	-	TRBV29-1	TRBJ1-1	CSVPGGTGGFNTEAFF	TGCAGCGTCCCAGGGGGGACAGGAGGGTTCAACACTGAAGCTTTCTTT
-	-	TRBV7-6	TRBJ1-2	CASSATGEAANYGYTF	TGTGCCAGCAGCGCAACGGGAGAGGCGGCTAACTATGGCTACACCTTC
-	-	TRBV18	TRBJ1-2	CASSTGQWNYGYTF	TGTGCCAGCTCAACCGGACAGTGGAACTATGGCTACACCTTC
-	-	TRBV6-1	TRBJ1-5	CALAAVPNQPQHF	TGTGCCTTAGCGGCAGTGCCTAATCAGCCCCAGCATTTT
TRBD1	-	TRBV19	TRBJ2-3	CASARTQGISTDTQYF	TGTGCCAGTGCTAGGACACAGGGGATTAGCACAGATACGCAGTATTTT
TRBD1	-	TRBV29-1	TRBJ1-2	CSGETGGRGYTF	TGCAGCGGAGAGACAGGGGGCAGAGGCTACACCTTC
-	-	TRBV6-4	TRBJ1-5	CASSEESNQPQHF	TGTGCCAGCAGTGAAGAGAGCAATCAGCCCCAGCATTTT
-	-	TRBV11-2	TRBJ2-1	CASSLAGRYNEQFF	TGTGCCAGCAGCCTGGCGGGACGTTACAATGAGCAGTTCTTC
-	-	TRBV7-8	TRBJ2-7	CASTPRRGGIYEQYF	TGTGCCAGCACCCCCCGCCGAGGGGGAATCTACGAGCAGTACTTC
-	-	TRBV7-9	TRBJ1-1	CASSLVGVNTEAFF	TGTGCCAGCAGCTTAGTCGGAGTGAACACTGAAGCTTTCTTT
TRBD2	-	TRBV6-7	TRBJ2-1	CASSLTSGGPNEQFF	TGTGCCAGCAGCCTAACTAGCGGGGGGCCCAATGAGCAGTTCTTC
-	-	TRBV7-9	TRBJ2-7	CASSPRTRSSYEQYF	TGTGCCAGCAGCCCCCGGACACGAAGCTCCTACGAGCAGTACTTC
TRBD1	-	TRBV30	TRBJ1-6	CAWRRQGYSPLHF	TGTGCCTGGAGGAGACAGGGTTATTCACCCCTCCACTTT
TRBD1	-	TRBV6-5	TRBJ1-5	CASSYSVQGGQPQHF	TGTGCCAGCAGTTACTCGGTACAGGGGGGACAGCCCCAGCATTTT
-	-	TRBV5-1	TRBJ2-5	CASSLVYGVGENQYF	TGCGCCAGCAGCTTGGTGTACGGGGTTGGGGAGAACCAGTACTTC
-	-	TRBV2	TRBJ2-7	CASSLTQNDEQYF	TGTGCCAGCAGTCTCACACAGAACGACGAGCAGTACTTC
-	-	TRBV6-6	TRBJ1-6	CASSPGQDNSPLHF	TGTGCCAGCAGCCCAGGACAAGACAATTCACCCCTCCACTTT
-	-	TRBV30	TRBJ1-1	CAWSSGIHGTEAFF	TGTGCCTGGAGTAGCGGAATTCACGGTACTGAAGCTTTCTTT
-	-	TRBV5-4	TRBJ2-5	CASSQEGGQTQYF	TGTGCCAGCAGCCAGGAGGGGGGGCAGACCCAGTACTTC